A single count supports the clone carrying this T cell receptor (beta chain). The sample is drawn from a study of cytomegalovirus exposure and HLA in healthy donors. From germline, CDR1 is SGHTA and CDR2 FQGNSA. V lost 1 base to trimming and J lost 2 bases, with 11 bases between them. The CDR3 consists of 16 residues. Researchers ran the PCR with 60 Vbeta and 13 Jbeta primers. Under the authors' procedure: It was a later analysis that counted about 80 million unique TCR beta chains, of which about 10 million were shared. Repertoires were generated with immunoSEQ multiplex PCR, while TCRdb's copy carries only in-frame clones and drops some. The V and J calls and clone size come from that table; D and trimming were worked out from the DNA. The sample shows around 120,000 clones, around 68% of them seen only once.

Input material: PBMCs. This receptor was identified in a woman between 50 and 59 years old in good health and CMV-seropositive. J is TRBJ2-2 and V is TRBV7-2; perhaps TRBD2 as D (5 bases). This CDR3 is CASSLGISANTGELFF. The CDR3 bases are TGTGCCAGCAGCTTAGGTATTAGCGCCAACACCGGGGAGCTGTTTTTT.